This TCR beta chain was captured by sequencing in a study of post-analysis software for immune sequencing data. V shed 4 bases and J shed 6 bases, with 21 bases lying between them. The CDR3 length is 16 residues. Germline V gene sequence: CDR1 MNHEY, CDR2 SVGAGI. The sample holds one count of this clonotype. Its target is not known. Researchers reported that TCR beta cDNA libraries carried unique molecular identifiers. When 1 to 10 million T cells were used, they gave about 550,000 cDNA molecules. TCRdb ran MiXCR on the PCR reads and lists one entry per CDR3 protein. This table holds approximately 630,000 distinct CDR3 sequences, approximately 59% found once. Findings and limits, study-wide: Comparison of patients with controls showed five TRBV segments more frequent in patients, TRBV5-6, TRBV5-1 and TRBV20-1 among them. Versus controls, multiple sclerosis patients showed significantly lower diversity (normalized Chao1).

This chain connects TRBV6-5 to TRBJ1-2; tentatively, D is TRBD1 (5 bases). This sequence originates from a girl under 10 years old with multiple sclerosis. Sequences were obtained from blood. The CDR3 loop reads CASSSNQGLARHGYTF. In DNA form, the CDR3 reads TGTGCCAGCAGTTCCAATCAGGGTTTAGCCCGGCATGGCTACACCTTC.